One and the same sample provided the 16 T cell receptor beta chains below, sequenced in a study of blood T cell repertoires in COVID-19. Using immunoSEQ multiplex PCR, the repertoire was profiled, and TCRdb retains in-frame clones only, with some absent. This sample has some 200,000 clones, with more than 80% found just once. Material for sequencing was peripheral blood. Receptors were obtained from a woman aged 60-70 years with acute or convalescent COVID-19.

This rearrangement joins TRBV6-5 to TRBJ1-2; D unresolved. From germline, CDR1 is MNHEY and CDR2 SVGAGI. The V end was cut by 8 bases, the J end by 1 base, with 11 bases between. This CDR3 comprises 13 residues. CDR3 region: CASRRENNYGYTF. The CDR3 DNA sequence: TGTGCCAGCCGGCGGGAAAATAACTATGGCTACACCTTC.

This rearrangement joins TRBV7-9 to TRBJ1-4, with D unclear. Per the germline V gene, CDR1 is SEHNR and CDR2 is FQNEAQ (reference sequence). CDR3 length: 13 amino acids. V lost 1 base, J lost 10 bases, and 10 bases lay in between. The CDR3 sequence is CASSLDGEGKLFF. The CDR3 DNA reads TGTGCCAGCAGCTTAGACGGGGAGGGAAAACTGTTTTTT.

V and J are TRBV6-5 and TRBJ1-1; 7 positions match TRBD1. V gave up 8 bases and J gave up 7 bases; unmatched junction bases: 13. CDR1 and CDR2 (germline): MNHEY, SVGAGI. The CDR3 sequence is 14 residues long. The CDR3: CASAPTGTPREAFF. As DNA, the CDR3 is TGTGCCAGCGCCCCGACAGGGACCCCCCGTGAAGCTTTCTTT.

This clone has just one count. V usage is TRBV27 and J usage is TRBJ2-1, with D perhaps matching TRBD2 (6 bases). This CDR3 contains 14 residues. CDR1 is MNHEY and CDR2 is SMNVEV in the germline V gene (reference sequence). Trimming took off 7 bases at V and 4 bases at J, with 14 bases between the two ends. The chain's CDR3 is CASMAEGVYNEQFF. CDR3 in DNA: TGTGCCAGCATGGCGGAGGGAGTGTACAATGAGCAGTTCTTC.

The rearrangement uses TRBV10-1 and TRBJ2-7; 9 bases align to TRBD1. Looked up from germline, CDR1 is WNHNN and CDR2 is SYGVQD (reference sequence). With V trimmed by 5 bases and J by 1 base, 6 bases remained unmatched. This CDR3 has 15 residues. The CDR3 DNA sequence: TGCGCCAGCAGTTTGAGGGGGACAGGGTCCTACGAGCAGTACGTC. The encoded protein is CASSLRGTGSYEQYV.

This rearrangement joins TRBV19 to TRBJ2-6; D may be TRBD1 (6 bases). V dropped 4 bases and J dropped 1 base, with 11 bases sitting between them. This CDR3 is built from 16 residues. In germline, CDR1 is LNHDA, CDR2 SQIVND (reference sequence). This chain's CDR3 is CASSTPQGSGANVLTF. As DNA, the CDR3 is TGTGCCAGTAGTACCCCACAGGGATCTGGGGCCAACGTCCTGACTTTC.

The V and J genes are TRBV28 and TRBJ2-1; TRBD2 might be the D (6 bases). V lost 6 bases to trimming and J lost 6 bases, with 15 bases between them. This CDR3 contains 14 residues. The germline CDR1 and CDR2 sequences are MDHEN and SYDVKM. CDR3: CASSFYGEANEQFF. As DNA, the CDR3 is TGTGCCAGCAGCTTCTATGGGGAGGCCAATGAGCAGTTCTTC.

As to this clone: The same CDR3 arises from other DNA sequences in this sample as well. Written as DNA, the CDR3 is TGTGCCAGCAGTTTTCGGGGAGGCGGCTACACCTTC. Encoded protein: CASSFRGGGYTF. This chain links TRBV28 with TRBJ1-2, with D unclear. This CDR3 is built from 12 residues. V was clipped by 3 bases and J by 8 bases, with 10 bases between them. The germline V gene has CDR1 MDHEN and CDR2 SYDVKM.

The chain employs TRBV16 and TRBJ2-7; no reliable D call. This CDR3 spans 11 amino acids. Trimming took 2 bases from V and 6 from J, leaving 5 bases between them. Germline V lookup: CDR1 KGHSY, CDR2 FQNENV. Here the CDR3 reads CASSQEFEQYF. The DNA of the CDR3 is TGTGCCAGCAGCCAAGAGTTCGAGCAGTACTTC.

The rearrangement joins TRBV9 to TRBJ1-3; no reliable D call. Per the germline V gene, CDR1 is SGDLS and CDR2 is YYNGEE. The CDR3 extends over 16 amino acids. V shed 1 base and J shed 0 bases, with 11 bases lying between them. CDR3 sequence: CASSVTQFTSGNTIYF. In nucleotides, the CDR3 is TGTGCCAGCAGCGTAACCCAGTTTACCTCTGGAAACACCATATATTTT.

The DNA of the CDR3 is TGTGCCAGCAAGCGACAGAGCTATAGCAATCAGCCCCAGCATTTT. It is translated as CASKRQSYSNQPQHF. The chain combines TRBV6-5 with TRBJ1-5; possible D gene TRBD1, 5 bases. CDR1 is MNHEY, CDR2 SVGAGI, per germline. The CDR3 runs to 15 residues. Trimming took 7 bases from V and 0 from J, leaving 13 bases between them.

This chain joins TRBV10-3 and TRBJ2-3; TRBD2 aligns across 10 bases. After removal of 6 bases from V and 5 bases from J, the junction contained 14 bases not matched to a gene. Looked up from germline, CDR1 is ENHRY and CDR2 is SYGVKD. There are 17 residues in the CDR3. The CDR3: CAIRPERTSGGLDTQYF. The CDR3 DNA reads TGTGCCATCAGACCAGAACGGACTAGCGGAGGGCTAGATACGCAGTATTTT.

In DNA, the CDR3 is TGTGCTAGTGGTTTGATTACAGGGATATTCTCTGGAAACACCATATATTTT. It specifies CASGLITGIFSGNTIYF. The chain has TRBV12-5 and TRBJ1-3; weak D call: TRBD1 (6 bases). CDR1 and CDR2 (germline): LGHNT, FRNRAP. The V end was cut by 2 bases, the J end by 0 bases, with 14 bases between. The CDR3 runs 17 residues.

The chain uses TRBV20-1 and TRBJ2-1; the D is unclear. Germline CDR1 DFQATT, CDR2 SNEGSKA (reference sequence). V dropped 5 bases and J dropped 7 bases, with 6 bases sitting between them. CDR3 size: 10 residues. In nucleotides, the CDR3 is TGCAGTGCTTCCGTTAATGAGCAGTTCTTC. Encoded protein: CSASVNEQFF.

The chain joins TRBV7-9 to TRBJ2-3, with a weak D call TRBD2 (6 bases). The germline CDR1 and CDR2 sequences are SEHNR and FQNEAQ (reference sequence). V shed 2 bases and J shed 2 bases, with 8 bases lying between them. This CDR3 is 14 amino acids long. CDR3 in amino acids: CASSLMDYTDTQYF. CDR3 nucleotide sequence: TGTGCCAGCAGCTTAATGGACTACACAGATACGCAGTATTTT.

The chain recombines TRBV6-5 with TRBJ1-1; D perhaps matches TRBD1 (5 bases). CDR3 length: 15 amino acids. Trimming pared 4 bases from V and 5 bases from J, leaving 17 bases between. The germline V gene encodes CDR1 MNHEY and CDR2 SVGAGI. The CDR3 reads CASSWHYRGETEAFF. DNA for the CDR3: TGTGCCAGCAGTTGGCATTATAGGGGTGAAACTGAAGCTTTCTTT.